Listed below are T cell receptor beta chains from one sample, sequenced in a study of T cell repertoires in cytomegalovirus infection. TCRdb reprocessed the reads via MiXCR and lists one record per CDR3 protein. The table records 400,000 or so distinct CDR3 sequences, under 40% of them present only once. The sequenced sample consisted of PBMCs. These receptors were obtained from a human donor in good health (CMV status not recorded). Some clones in this sample may be carry-over from other donors' samples. Each CDR3 is given with its conserved first and last residue. The order of the fields is D gene, clone size, V gene, J gene, CDR3 DNA, CDR3 protein. A D gene is named only where the DNA matches it firmly. Size values are once, few and many counts, or a class for expanded clones, and some rows have none.

-	-	TRBV9	TRBJ1-2	TGTGCCAGCAGCGCGGCCCCGGGTGGCTACACCTTC	CASSAAPGGYTF
-	-	TRBV5-1	TRBJ1-6	TGCGCCAGCAGCTTGAATCCAGCTTGGGATTCACCCCTCCACTTT	CASSLNPAWDSPLHF
TRBD1	-	TRBV11-2	TRBJ1-1	TGTGCCAGCAGCGGTGGACAGGGTGACACTGAAGCTTTCTTT	CASSGGQGDTEAFF
TRBD1	-	TRBV6-1	TRBJ2-1	TGTGCCAGCAGTGAATCTAATTGGGTGACAGGGGCCCTCAATGAGCAGTTCTTC	CASSESNWVTGALNEQFF
-	-	TRBV4-1	TRBJ2-1	TGCGCCAGCAGCCAAGTAGGTCAGGCAGGGATGGATGAGCAGTTCTTC	CASSQVGQAGMDEQFF
-	-	TRBV19	TRBJ1-5	TGTGCCAGTGGAATCAGGCTCAATCAGCCCCAGCATTTT	CASGIRLNQPQHF
-	many	TRBV5-6	TRBJ1-1	TGTGCCAGCAGCCTACTGAACACTGAAGCTTTCTTT	CASSLLNTEAFF
TRBD1	-	TRBV6-6	TRBJ1-1	TGTGCCAGCAGGCTACAGGGGTGGAACACTGAAGCTTTCTTT	CASRLQGWNTEAFF
TRBD2	many	TRBV7-9	TRBJ2-3	TGTGCCAGCAGCCCATCCGGCGGGGGGACAACAGATACGCAGTATTTT	CASSPSGGGTTDTQYF
TRBD1	few	TRBV7-9	TRBJ2-7	TGTGCCAGCAGCCCGCCCTTGGGACAGGTGGACTCCTACGAGCAGTACTTC	CASSPPLGQVDSYEQYF
-	-	TRBV6-5	TRBJ2-7	TGTGCCAGCAGTTACTCTCCGGAACGTATCCTATACGAGCAGTACTTC	CASSYSPERILYEQYF
-	few	TRBV5-1	TRBJ2-2	TGCGCCAGCAGCGCGGACAGTTCGTTCACCGGGGAGCTGTTTTTT	CASSADSSFTGELFF
-	few	TRBV5-8	TRBJ1-5	TGTGCCAGCAGCACTCTGCGGGACATGGTGTATGGCAATCAGCCCCAGCATTTT	CASSTLRDMVYGNQPQHF
TRBD1	many	TRBV12-3/TRBV12-4	TRBJ1-1	TGTGCCACCGATACGGACAGGGCAAGCACTGAAGCTTTCTTT	CATDTDRASTEAFF
TRBD2	many	TRBV6-1	TRBJ2-5	TGTGCCAGCAGTGAATTCCGGGGGGGCCAAGAGACCCAGTACTTC	CASSEFRGGQETQYF
-	many	TRBV6-1	TRBJ1-1	TGTGCCAGCAGTGCACATTCTCAAGGAAACACTGAAGCTTTCTTT	CASSAHSQGNTEAFF
-	many	TRBV6-1	TRBJ1-1	TGTGCCAGCAGTGCGTGGCTGAACACTGAAGCTTTCTTT	CASSAWLNTEAFF
-	few	TRBV19	TRBJ2-7	TGTGCCAGTAGCCAAGAGACAGTTCTTTCCTACGAGCAGTACTTC	CASSQETVLSYEQYF
-	few	TRBV7-9	TRBJ1-6	TGTGCCAGCAGCCACGACAGCTATAATTCACCCCTCCACTTT	CASSHDSYNSPLHF
-	many	TRBV20-1	TRBJ1-2	TGCAGTTCCTTTAACTATGGCTACACCTTC	CSSFNYGYTF
TRBD1	-	TRBV7-2	TRBJ1-3	TGTGCCAGCAGCGCCGGGACAGGGGGCCCTGGAACCACCATATCTTTT	CASSAGTGGPGTTISF
-	-	TRBV19	TRBJ2-2	TGTGCCAGTAGTGCAGACCTCAATGGCCCCGGGGAGCTGTTTTTT	CASSADLNGPGELFF
TRBD1	few	TRBV5-4	TRBJ2-5	TGTGCCAGCAGCTCCGCCGGACAGGGCTGGGAGACCCAGTACTTC	CASSSAGQGWETQYF
-	-	TRBV6-2/TRBV6-3	TRBJ2-3	TGTGCCAGCAGTACCAGGACAAGGATCGCAGATACGCAGTATTTT	CASSTRTRIADTQYF
-	-	TRBV28	TRBJ2-5	TGTGCCAGCAGTTTAGTTGGGGCCGAAGAGACCCAGTACTTC	CASSLVGAEETQYF
-	few	TRBV12-3/TRBV12-4	TRBJ2-5	TGTGCCAGCAGTTTTCGCTCGGGACATACGGAGACCCAGTACTTC	CASSFRSGHTETQYF
-	many	TRBV7-2	TRBJ1-2	TGTGCCAGCACCACGGGGGGCCCGTCCTATGGCTACACCTTC	CASTTGGPSYGYTF
TRBD1	-	TRBV5-4	TRBJ2-1	TGTGCCAGCAGCTTTCCTTCGACAGGGGTCAACAATGAGCAGTTCTTC	CASSFPSTGVNNEQFF
-	-	TRBV2	TRBJ1-5	TGTGCCAGCAGCGGGACATGGGAACAGCCCCAGCATTTT	CASSGTWEQPQHF
TRBD1	few	TRBV7-2	TRBJ1-2	TGTGCCAGCAGCTTAGTAACGGGACAGGGAAACTATGGCTACACCTTC	CASSLVTGQGNYGYTF
TRBD2	few	TRBV6-5	TRBJ2-7	TGTGCCAGCAGAAGGGGGCGAGCGGGGGGGCCTGGCGAGCAGTACTTC	CASRRGRAGGPGEQYF
-	-	TRBV27	TRBJ1-1	TGTGCCAGCAGTTTGGTTAAGGGGAGGACTGAAGCTTTCTTT	CASSLVKGRTEAFF
-	-	TRBV5-4	TRBJ1-1	TGTGCCAGCAGCTTGGGAGGAAGGTCGTCGAGTGAAGCTTTCTTT	CASSLGGRSSSEAFF
-	-	TRBV6-1	TRBJ1-2	TGTGCCAGCAGTGAATCAGGGAGGTATGGCTACACCTTC	CASSESGRYGYTF
TRBD2	few	TRBV12-3/TRBV12-4	TRBJ2-3	TGTGCCAGCAGTTTGCTTGTAGCGGGGGGGCAAGATACGCAGTATTTT	CASSLLVAGGQDTQYF
-	-	TRBV19	TRBJ1-1	TGTGCCAGTAGTGAAACAGGGATAGGGCGGACCGAAGCTTTCTTT	CASSETGIGRTEAFF
-	few	TRBV2	TRBJ2-3	TGTGCCAGCAGTGTGGACACGCAGTATTTT	CASSVDTQYF